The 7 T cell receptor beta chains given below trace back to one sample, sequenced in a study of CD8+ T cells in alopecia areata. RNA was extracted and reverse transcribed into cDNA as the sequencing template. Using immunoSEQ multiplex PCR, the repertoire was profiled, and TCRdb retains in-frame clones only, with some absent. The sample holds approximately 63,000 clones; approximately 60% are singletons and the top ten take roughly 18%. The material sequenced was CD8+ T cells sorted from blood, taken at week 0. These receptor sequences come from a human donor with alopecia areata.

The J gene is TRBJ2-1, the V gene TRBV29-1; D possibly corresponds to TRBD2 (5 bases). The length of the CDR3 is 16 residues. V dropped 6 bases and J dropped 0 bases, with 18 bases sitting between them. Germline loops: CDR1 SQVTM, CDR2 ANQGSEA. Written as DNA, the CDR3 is TGCAGCGTGCCGGGGTTAAGCGGAGTCTCCTACAATGAGCAGTTCTTC. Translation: CSVPGLSGVSYNEQFF.

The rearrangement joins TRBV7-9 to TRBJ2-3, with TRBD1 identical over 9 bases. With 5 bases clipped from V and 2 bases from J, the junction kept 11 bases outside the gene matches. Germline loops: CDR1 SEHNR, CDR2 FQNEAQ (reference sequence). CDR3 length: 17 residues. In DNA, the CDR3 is TGTGCCAGCAGCGAACCGCCGACAGGGGGTATCACAGATACGCAGTATTTT. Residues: CASSEPPTGGITDTQYF.

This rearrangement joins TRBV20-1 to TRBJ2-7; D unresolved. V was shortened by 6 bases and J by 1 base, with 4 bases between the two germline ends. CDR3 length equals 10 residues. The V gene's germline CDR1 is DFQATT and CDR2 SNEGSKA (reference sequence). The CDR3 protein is CSATSYEQYF. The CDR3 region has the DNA TGCAGTGCCACTTCCTACGAGCAGTACTTC.

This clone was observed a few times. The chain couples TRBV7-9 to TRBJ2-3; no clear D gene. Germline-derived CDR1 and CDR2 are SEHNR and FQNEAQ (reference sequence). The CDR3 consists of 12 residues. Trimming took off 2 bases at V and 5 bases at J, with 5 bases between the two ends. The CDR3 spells CASSLIEDTQYF. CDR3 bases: TGTGCCAGCAGCTTAATCGAAGATACGCAGTATTTT.

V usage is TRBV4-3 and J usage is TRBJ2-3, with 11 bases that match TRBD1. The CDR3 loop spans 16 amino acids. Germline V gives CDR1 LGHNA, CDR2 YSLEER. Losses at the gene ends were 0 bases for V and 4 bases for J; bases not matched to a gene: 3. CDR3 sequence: CASSQDRGQGADTQYF. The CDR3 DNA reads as TGCGCCAGCAGCCAAGATCGGGGACAGGGGGCAGATACGCAGTATTTT.

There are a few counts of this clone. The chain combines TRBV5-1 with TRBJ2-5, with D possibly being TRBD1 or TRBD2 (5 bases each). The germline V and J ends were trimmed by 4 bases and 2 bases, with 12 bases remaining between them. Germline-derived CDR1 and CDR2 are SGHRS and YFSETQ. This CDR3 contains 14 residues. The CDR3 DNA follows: TGCGCCAGCAGCGTGTCGGGACGGCAAGAGACCCAGTACTTC. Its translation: CASSVSGRQETQYF.

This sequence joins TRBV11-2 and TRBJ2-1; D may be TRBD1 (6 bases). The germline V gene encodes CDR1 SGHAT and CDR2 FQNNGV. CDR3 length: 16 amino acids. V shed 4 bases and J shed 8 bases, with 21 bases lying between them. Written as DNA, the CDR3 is TGTGCCAGCAGCTCCGCTGTACAGGGTCTCATCGATGAGCAGTTCTTC. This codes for CASSSAVQGLIDEQFF.